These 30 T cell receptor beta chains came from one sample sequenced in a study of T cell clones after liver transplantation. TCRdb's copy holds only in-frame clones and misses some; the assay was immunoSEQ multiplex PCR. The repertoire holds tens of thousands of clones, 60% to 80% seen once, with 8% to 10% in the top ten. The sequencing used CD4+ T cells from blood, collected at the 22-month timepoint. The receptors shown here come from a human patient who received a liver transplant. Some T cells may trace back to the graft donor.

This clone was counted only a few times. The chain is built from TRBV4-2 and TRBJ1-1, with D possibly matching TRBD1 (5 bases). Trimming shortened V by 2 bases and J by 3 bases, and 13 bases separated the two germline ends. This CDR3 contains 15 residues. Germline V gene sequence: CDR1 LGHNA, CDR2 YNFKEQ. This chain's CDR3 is CASSQHEGRYTEAFF. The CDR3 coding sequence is TGTGCCAGCAGCCAACACGAGGGGAGGTACACTGAAGCTTTCTTT.

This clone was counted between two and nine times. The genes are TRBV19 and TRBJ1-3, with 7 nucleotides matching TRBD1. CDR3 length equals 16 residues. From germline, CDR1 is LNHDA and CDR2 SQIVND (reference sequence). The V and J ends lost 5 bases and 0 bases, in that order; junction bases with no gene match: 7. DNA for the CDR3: TGTGCCAGTAGTCACCCGGGACAGCTCTCTGGAAACACCATATATTTT. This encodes CASSHPGQLSGNTIYF.

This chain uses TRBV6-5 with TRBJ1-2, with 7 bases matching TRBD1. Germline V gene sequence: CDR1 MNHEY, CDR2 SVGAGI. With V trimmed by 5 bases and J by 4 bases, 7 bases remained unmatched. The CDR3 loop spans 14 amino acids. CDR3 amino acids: CASSKTGVGYGYTF. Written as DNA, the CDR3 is TGTGCCAGCAGTAAAACAGGGGTGGGCTATGGCTACACCTTC.

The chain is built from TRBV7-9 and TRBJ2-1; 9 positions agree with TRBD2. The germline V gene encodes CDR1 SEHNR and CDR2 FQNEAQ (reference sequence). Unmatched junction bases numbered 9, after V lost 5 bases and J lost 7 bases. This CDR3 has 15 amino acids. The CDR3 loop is CASSQRGGAVNEQFF. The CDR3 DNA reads TGTGCCAGCAGCCAACGCGGGGGGGCCGTTAATGAGCAGTTCTTC.

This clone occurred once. This CDR3 reads CAISAEAGSEGEQFF. The CDR3 nucleotides read TGTGCCATCAGTGCTGAGGCGGGCTCTGAGGGTGAGCAGTTCTTC. V usage is TRBV10-3 and J usage is TRBJ2-1; D may be TRBD2 (5 bases). The CDR3 length is 15 residues. With 4 bases removed from V and 9 bases from J, the gap between germline ends came to 19 bases. Per the germline V gene, CDR1 is ENHRY and CDR2 is SYGVKD.

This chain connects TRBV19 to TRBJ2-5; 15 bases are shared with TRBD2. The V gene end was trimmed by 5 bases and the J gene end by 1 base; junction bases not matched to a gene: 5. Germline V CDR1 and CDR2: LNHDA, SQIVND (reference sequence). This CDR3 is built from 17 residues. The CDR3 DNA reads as TGTGCCAGTAGTCCAGGGGGACTAGCGGGGGGCCAAGAGACCCAGTACTTC. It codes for CASSPGGLAGGQETQYF.

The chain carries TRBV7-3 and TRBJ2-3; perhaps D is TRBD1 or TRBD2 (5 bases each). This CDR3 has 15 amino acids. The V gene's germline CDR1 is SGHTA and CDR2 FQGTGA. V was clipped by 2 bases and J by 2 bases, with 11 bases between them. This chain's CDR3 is CASSLGDAYTDTQYF. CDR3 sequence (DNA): TGTGCCAGCAGCTTAGGGGACGCTTACACAGATACGCAGTATTTT.

This CDR3 is CASSLGQAIEAFF. The CDR3 DNA is TGCGCCAGCAGCTTGGGACAGGCCATTGAAGCTTTCTTT. This chain links TRBV5-1 with TRBJ1-1; D perhaps matches TRBD1 (6 bases). CDR3 size: 13 residues. CDR1 is SGHRS and CDR2 is YFSETQ in the germline V gene. Deletions cut 0 bases from V and 7 bases from J, with 10 bases between.

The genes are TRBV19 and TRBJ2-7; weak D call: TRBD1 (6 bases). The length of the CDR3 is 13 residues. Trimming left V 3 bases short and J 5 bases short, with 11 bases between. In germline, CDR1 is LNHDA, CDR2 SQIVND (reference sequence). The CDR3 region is CASSITGINEQYF. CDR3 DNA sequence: TGTGCCAGTAGTATTACAGGGATCAACGAGCAGTACTTC.

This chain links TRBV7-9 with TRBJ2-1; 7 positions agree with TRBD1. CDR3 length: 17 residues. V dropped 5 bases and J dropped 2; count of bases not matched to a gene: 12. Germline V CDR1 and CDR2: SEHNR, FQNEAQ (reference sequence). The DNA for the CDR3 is TGTGCCAGCAGCCCCTTAAATCGGGACAGTACCTACAATGAGCAGTTCTTC. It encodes CASSPLNRDSTYNEQFF.

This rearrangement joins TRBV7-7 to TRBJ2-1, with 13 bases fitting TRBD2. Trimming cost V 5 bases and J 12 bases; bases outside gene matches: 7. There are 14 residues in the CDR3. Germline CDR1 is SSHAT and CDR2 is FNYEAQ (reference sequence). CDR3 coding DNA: TGTGCCAGCAGCCCGACTAGCGGGGGGCGTGGGCAGTTCTTC. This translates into CASSPTSGGRGQFF.

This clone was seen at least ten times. As DNA, the CDR3 is TGTGCCAGCAGTTTAGGTGTTTCACTAAACACTGAAGCTTTCTTT. The encoded protein is CASSLGVSLNTEAFF. The V gene is TRBV28, the J gene TRBJ1-1, with D hard to call. The V gene lost 2 bases and the J gene lost 2 bases, with 12 bases spanning the gap. Germline CDR1 reads MDHEN; CDR2 reads SYDVKM. The CDR3 loop spans 15 amino acids.

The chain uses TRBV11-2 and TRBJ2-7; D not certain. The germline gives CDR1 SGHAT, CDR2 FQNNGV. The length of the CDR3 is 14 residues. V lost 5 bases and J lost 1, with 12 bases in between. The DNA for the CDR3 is TGTGCCAGCAGCCTAAGGACCGCGTCCTACGAGCAGTACTTC. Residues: CASSLRTASYEQYF.

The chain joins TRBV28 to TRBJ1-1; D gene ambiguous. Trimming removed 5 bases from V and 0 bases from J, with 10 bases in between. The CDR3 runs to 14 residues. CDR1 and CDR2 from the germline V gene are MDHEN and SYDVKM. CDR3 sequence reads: CASSPQSVNTEAFF. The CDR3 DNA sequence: TGTGCCAGCAGTCCCCAATCAGTGAACACTGAAGCTTTCTTT.

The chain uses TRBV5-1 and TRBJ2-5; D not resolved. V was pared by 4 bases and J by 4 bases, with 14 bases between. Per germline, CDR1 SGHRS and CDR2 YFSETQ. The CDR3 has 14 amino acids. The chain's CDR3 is CASSVERTGETQYF. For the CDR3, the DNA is TGCGCCAGCAGCGTAGAACGGACGGGAGAGACCCAGTACTTC.

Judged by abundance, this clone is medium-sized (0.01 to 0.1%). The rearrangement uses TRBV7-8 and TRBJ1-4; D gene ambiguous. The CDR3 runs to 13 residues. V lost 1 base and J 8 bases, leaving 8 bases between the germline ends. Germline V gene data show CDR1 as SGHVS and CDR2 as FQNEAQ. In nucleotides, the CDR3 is TGTGCCAGCAGCTTAGAGTATCGGGAAAAACTGTTTTTT. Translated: CASSLEYREKLFF.

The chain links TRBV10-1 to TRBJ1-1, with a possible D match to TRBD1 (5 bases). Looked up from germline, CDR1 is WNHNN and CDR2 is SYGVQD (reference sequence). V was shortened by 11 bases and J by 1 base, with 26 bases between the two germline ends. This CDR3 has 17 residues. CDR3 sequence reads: CACAGQVRQGENTEAFF. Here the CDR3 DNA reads TGCGCCTGCGCCGGACAAGTCCGACAAGGGGAGAACACTGAAGCTTTCTTT.

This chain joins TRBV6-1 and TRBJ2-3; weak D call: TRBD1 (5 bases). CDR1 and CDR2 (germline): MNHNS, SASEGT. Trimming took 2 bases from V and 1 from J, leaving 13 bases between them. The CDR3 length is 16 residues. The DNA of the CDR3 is TGTGCCAGCAGTGAAAGCCCAGGGCTCCGCACAGATACGCAGTATTTT. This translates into CASSESPGLRTDTQYF.

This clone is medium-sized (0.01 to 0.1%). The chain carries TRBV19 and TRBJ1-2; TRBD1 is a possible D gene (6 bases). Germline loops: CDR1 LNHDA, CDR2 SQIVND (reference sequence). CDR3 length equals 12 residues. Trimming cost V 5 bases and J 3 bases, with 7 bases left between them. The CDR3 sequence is CASSQGHYGYTF. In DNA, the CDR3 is TGTGCCAGTAGTCAGGGGCACTATGGCTACACCTTC.

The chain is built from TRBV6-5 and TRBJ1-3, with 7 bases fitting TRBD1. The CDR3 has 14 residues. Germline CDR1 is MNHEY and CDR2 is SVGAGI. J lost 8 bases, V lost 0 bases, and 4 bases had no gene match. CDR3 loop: CASSYSSGGDTIYF. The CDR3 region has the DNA TGTGCCAGCAGTTACTCTTCAGGGGGTGACACCATATATTTT.

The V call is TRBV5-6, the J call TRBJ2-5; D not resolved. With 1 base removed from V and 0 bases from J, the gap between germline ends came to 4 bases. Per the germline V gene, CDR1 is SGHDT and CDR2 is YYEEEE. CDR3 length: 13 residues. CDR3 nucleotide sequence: TGTGCCAGCAGCTTGAGGGACCAAGAGACCCAGTACTTC. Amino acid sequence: CASSLRDQETQYF.

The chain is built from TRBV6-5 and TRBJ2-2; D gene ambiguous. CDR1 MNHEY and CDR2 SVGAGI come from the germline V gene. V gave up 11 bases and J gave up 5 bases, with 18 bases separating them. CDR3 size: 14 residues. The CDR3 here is CASTGLGRTGELFF. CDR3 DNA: TGTGCCTCAACCGGGCTAGGAAGAACCGGGGAGCTGTTTTTT.

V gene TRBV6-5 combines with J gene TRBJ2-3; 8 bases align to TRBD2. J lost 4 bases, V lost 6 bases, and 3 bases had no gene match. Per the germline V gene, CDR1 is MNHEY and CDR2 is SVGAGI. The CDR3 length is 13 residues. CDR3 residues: CASRTAGADTQYF. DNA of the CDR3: TGTGCCAGCAGGACAGCGGGGGCAGATACGCAGTATTTT.

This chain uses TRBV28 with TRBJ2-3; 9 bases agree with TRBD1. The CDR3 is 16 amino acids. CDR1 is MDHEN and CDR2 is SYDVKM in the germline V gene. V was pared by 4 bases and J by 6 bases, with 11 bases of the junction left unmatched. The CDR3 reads CASSSDSGQGLDTQYF. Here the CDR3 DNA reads TGTGCCAGCAGTTCCGATAGTGGACAGGGGCTGGATACGCAGTATTTT.

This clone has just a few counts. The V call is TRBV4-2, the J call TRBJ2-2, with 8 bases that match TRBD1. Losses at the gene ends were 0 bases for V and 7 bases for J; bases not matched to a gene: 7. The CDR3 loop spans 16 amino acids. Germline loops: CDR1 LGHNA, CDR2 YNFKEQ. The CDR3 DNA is TGTGCCAGCAGCCAAGAAACCAGGGGGCTGAGCGGGGAGCTGTTTTTT. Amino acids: CASSQETRGLSGELFF.

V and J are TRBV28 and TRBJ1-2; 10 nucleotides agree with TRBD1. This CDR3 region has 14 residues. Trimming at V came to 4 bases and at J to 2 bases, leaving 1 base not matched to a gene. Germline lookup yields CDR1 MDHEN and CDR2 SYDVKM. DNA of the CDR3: TGTGCCAGCAGTTGGGGACAGGGGAACTATGGCTACACCTTC. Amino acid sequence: CASSWGQGNYGYTF.

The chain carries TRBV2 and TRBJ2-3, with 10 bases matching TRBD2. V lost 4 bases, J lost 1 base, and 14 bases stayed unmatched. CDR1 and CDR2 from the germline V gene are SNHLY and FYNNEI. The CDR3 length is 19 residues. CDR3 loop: CASSGATSGSRKRTDTQYF. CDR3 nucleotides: TGTGCCAGCAGTGGGGCGACTAGCGGGTCCCGTAAACGCACAGATACGCAGTATTTT. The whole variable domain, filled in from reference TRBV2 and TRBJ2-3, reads EPEVTQTPSHQVTQMGQEVILRCVPISNHLYFYWYRQILGQKVEFLVSFYNNEISEKSEIFDDQFSVERPDGSNFTLKIRSTKLEDSAMYFCASSGATSGSRKRTDTQYFGPGTRLTVL.

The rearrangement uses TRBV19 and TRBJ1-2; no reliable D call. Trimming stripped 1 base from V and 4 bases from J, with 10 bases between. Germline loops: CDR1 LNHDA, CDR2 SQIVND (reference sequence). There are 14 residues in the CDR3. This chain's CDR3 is CASSIVKGGYGYTF. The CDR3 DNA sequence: TGTGCCAGTAGTATAGTTAAGGGCGGCTATGGCTACACCTTC.

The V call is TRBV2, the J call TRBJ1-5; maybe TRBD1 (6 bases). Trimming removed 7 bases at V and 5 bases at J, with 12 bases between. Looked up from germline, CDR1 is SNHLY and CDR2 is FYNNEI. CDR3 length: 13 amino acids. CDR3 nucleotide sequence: TGTGCCAGCATACAGGGAATCGATCAGCCCCAGCATTTT. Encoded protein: CASIQGIDQPQHF.

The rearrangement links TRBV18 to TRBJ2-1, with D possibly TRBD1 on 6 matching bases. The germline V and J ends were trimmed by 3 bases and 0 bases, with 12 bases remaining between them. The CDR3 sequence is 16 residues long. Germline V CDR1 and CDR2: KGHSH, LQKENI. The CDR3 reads CASSPLQGSSYNEQFF. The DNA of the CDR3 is TGTGCCAGCTCACCCCTACAGGGAAGCTCCTACAATGAGCAGTTCTTC. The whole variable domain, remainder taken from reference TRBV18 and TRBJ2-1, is NAGVMQNPRHLVRRRGQEARLRCSPMKGHSHVYWYRQLPEEGLKFMVYLQKENIIDESGMPKERFSAEFPKEGPSILRIQQVVRGDSAAYFCASSPLQGSSYNEQFFGPGTRLTVL.